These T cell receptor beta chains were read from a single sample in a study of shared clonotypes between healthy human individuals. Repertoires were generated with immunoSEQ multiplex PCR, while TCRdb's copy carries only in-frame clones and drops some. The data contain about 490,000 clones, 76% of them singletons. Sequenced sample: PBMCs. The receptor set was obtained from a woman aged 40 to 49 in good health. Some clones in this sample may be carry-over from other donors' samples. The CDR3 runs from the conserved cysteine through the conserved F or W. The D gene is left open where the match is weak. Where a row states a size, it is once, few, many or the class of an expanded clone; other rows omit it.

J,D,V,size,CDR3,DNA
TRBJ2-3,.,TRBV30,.,CAWTPGRATDTQYF,TGTGCCTGGACCCCCGGAAGGGCCACAGATACGCAGTATTTT
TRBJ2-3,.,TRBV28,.,CASRGGGADTQYF,TGTGCCAGCAGGGGCGGTGGGGCAGATACGCAGTATTTT
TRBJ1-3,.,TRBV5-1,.,CASSLAPGNTIYF,TGCGCCAGCAGCTTGGCCCCAGGGAACACCATATATTTT
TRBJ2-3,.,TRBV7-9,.,CASSLQSDTQYF,TGTGCCAGCAGCTTACAGTCAGATACGCAGTATTTT
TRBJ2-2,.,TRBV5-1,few,CASSSSGTTNTGELFF,TGCGCCAGCAGCTCGTCCGGGACGACGAACACCGGGGAGCTGTTTTTT
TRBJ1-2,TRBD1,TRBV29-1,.,CSAADRGSYGYTF,TGCAGCGCCGCGGACAGGGGAAGCTATGGCTACACCTTC
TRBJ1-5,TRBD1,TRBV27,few,CASSLLGQRNQPQHF,TGTGCCAGCAGTCTCTTGGGACAGCGGAATCAGCCCCAGCATTTT
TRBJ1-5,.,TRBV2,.,CASTGTGQPQHF,TGTGCCAGCACCGGGACTGGTCAGCCCCAGCATTTT
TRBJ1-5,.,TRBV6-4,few,CASSPAENQPQHF,TGTGCCAGCAGCCCTGCAGAAAATCAGCCCCAGCATTTT
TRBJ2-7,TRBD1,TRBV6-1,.,CASSDRTGAYEQYF,TGTGCCAGCAGTGACCGGACAGGCGCCTACGAGCAGTACTTC
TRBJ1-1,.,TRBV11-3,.,CASSENRGGNTEAFF,TGTGCCAGCAGCGAAAATAGGGGGGGGAACACTGAAGCTTTCTTT
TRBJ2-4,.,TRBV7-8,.,CASSLVGRGLAKNIQYF,TGTGCCAGCAGCTTAGTCGGGAGAGGTCTAGCCAAAAACATTCAGTACTTC
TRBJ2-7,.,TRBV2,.,CASSQSHEQYF,TGTGCCAGCAGTCAAAGCCACGAGCAGTACTTC
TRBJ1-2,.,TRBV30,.,CAWSETNYGYTF,TGTGCCTGGAGTGAAACTAACTATGGCTACACCTTC
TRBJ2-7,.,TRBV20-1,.,CSAEHSYEQYF,TGCAGTGCTGAACACTCCTACGAGCAGTACTTC
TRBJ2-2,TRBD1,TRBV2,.,CASSGQVRGELFF,TGTGCCAGCTCCGGACAGGTTAGGGGGGAGCTGTTTTTT
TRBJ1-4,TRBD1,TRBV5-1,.,CASSFLTGATNEKLFF,TGCGCCAGCAGCTTCCTGACAGGGGCAACTAATGAAAAACTGTTTTTT
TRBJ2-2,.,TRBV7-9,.,CASSPRRGGELFF,TGTGCCAGCAGCCCTCGCCGGGGCGGGGAGCTGTTTTTT
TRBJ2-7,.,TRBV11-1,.,CASSFRAQWDEQYF,TGTGCCAGCAGCTTTCGGGCCCAATGGGACGAGCAGTACTTC
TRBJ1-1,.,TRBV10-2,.,CASSYRVVTEAFF,TGCGCCAGCAGTTACAGGGTAGTCACTGAAGCTTTCTTT
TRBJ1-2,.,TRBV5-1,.,CASSLDQNYGYTF,TGCGCCAGCAGCTTGGATCAGAACTATGGCTACACCTTC
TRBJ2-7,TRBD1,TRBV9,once,CASTPTSLFRGPLEQYF,TGTGCCAGTACACCAACTTCTCTTTTCAGGGGGCCCCTCGAGCAGTACTTC
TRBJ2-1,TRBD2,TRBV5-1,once,CASSLAGLVGEQFF,TGCGCCAGCAGCTTGGCGGGACTAGTTGGTGAGCAGTTCTTC
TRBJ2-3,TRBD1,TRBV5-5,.,CASSQTGLGTDTQYF,TGTGCCAGCAGCCAGACAGGGTTAGGCACAGATACGCAGTATTTT
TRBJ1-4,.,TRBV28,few,CASSWGLVTNEKLFF,TGTGCCAGCAGTTGGGGGTTGGTAACTAATGAAAAACTGTTTTTT
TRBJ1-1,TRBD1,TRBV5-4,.,CASSPGQGVTEAFF,TGTGCCAGCAGCCCGGGACAGGGTGTCACTGAAGCTTTCTTT
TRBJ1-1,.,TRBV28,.,CASMGPLSGPTEAFF,TGTGCCAGCATGGGTCCCCTCAGCGGTCCCACTGAAGCTTTCTTT
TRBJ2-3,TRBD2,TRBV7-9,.,CASSLRAAGRGDTQYF,TGTGCCAGCAGCCTAAGGGCTGCCGGGAGGGGGGATACGCAGTATTTT
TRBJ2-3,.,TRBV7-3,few,CASSPNFGDTQYF,TGTGCCAGCAGCCCCAATTTTGGAGATACGCAGTATTTT
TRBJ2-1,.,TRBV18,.,CASSVRQNNEQFF,TGTGCCAGCTCAGTGAGACAGAACAATGAGCAGTTCTTC
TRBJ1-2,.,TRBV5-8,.,CASTTLRTIGGYTF,TGTGCCAGCACCACCCTCCGTACCATCGGGGGCTACACCTTC
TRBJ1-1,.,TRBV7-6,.,CASSNTGLAEAFF,TGTGCCAGCAGCAACACAGGGCTCGCTGAAGCTTTCTTT
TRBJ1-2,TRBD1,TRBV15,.,CATSREYLGGRGYTF,TGTGCCACCAGCAGAGAATACTTAGGGGGCCGTGGCTACACCTTC